This T cell receptor beta chain was identified during a study of T cell repertoires in aging, cancer and after chemotherapy. Amplification of TCR beta used genomic DNA extracted from peripheral blood. Multiplex touch-down PCR with TRB-A/B primers amplified rearranged V-D-J TRB sequences. Each CDR3 protein gets one entry after TCRdb re-called the multiplex PCR reads with MiXCR. The sample holds just under 9,500 distinct CDR3 sequences, less than 25% seen once. Germline CDR1 SGDLS, CDR2 YYNGEE. CDR3 length: 10 residues. Deletions cut 7 bases from V and 9 bases from J, with 8 bases between. This clonotype was sampled from a human donor with a blood cancer. The donor label of this sample is uncertain. The chain combines TRBV9 with TRBJ2-1; D not certain. Sequenced sample: blood. The CDR3 DNA sequence: TGTGCCAGCTCGGGCACTGAGCAGTTCTTC. The encoded protein is CASSGTEQFF.